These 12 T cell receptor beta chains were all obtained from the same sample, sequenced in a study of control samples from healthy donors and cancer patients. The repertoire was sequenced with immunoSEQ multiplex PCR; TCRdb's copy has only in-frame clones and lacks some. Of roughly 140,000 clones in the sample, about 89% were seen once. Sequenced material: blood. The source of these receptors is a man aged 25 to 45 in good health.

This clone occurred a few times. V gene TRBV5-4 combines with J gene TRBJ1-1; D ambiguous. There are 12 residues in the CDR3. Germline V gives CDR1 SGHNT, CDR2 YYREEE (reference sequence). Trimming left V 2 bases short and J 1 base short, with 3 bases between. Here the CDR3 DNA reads TGTGCCAGCAGCTTCAGGAACACTGAAGCTTTCTTT. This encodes CASSFRNTEAFF.

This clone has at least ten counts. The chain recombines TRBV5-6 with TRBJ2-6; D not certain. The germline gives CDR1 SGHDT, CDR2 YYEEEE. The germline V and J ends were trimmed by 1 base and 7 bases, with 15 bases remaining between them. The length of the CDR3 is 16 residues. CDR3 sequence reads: CASSLTFSRFANVLTF. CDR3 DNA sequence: TGTGCCAGCAGCTTGACGTTTAGCAGGTTTGCCAACGTCCTGACTTTC. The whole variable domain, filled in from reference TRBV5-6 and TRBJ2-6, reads DAGVTQSPTHLIKTRGQQVTLRCSPKSGHDTVSWYQQALGQGPQFIFQYYEEEERQRGNFPDRFSGHQFPNYSSELNVNALLLGDSALYLCASSLTFSRFANVLTFGAGSRLTVL.

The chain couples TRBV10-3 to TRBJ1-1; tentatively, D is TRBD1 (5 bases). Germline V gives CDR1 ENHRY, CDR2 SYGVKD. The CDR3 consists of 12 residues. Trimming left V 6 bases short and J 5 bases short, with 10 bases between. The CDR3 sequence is CAIRGLGTEAFF. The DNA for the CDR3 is TGTGCCATCAGGGGGCTAGGGACTGAAGCTTTCTTT.

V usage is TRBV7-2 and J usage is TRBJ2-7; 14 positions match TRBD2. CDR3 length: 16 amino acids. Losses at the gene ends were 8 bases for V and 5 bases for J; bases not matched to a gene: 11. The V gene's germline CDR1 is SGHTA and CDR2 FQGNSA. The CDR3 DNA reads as TGTGCCAGCGTGGGACTAGCGGGAGATTTTCCGGACGAGCAGTACTTC. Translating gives CASVGLAGDFPDEQYF.

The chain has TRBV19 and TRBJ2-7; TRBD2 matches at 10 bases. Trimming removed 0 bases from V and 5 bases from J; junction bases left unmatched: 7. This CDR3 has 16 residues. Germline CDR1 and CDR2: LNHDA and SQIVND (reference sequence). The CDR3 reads CASSIEESSGRDEQYF. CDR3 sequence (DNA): TGTGCCAGTAGTATAGAAGAATCTAGCGGGAGAGACGAGCAGTACTTC. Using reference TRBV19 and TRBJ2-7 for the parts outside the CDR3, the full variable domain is DGGITQSPKYLFRKEGQNVTLSCEQNLNHDAMYWYRQDPGQGLRLIYYSQIVNDFQKGDIAEGYSVSREKKESFPLTVTSAQKNPTAFYLCASSIEESSGRDEQYFGPGTRLTVT.

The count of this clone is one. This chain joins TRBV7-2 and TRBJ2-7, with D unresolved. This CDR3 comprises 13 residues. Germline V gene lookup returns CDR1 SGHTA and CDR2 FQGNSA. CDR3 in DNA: TGTGGTTCAAATCTGATCGGAAGGGACGAGCAGTACTTC. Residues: CGSNLIGRDEQYF. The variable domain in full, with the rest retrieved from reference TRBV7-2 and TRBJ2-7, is GAGVSQSPSNKVTEKGKDVELRCDPISGHTALYWYRQSLGQGLEFLIYFQGNSAPDKSGLPSDRFSAERTGGSVSTLTIQRTQQEDSAVYLCGSNLIGRDEQYFGPGTRLTVT.

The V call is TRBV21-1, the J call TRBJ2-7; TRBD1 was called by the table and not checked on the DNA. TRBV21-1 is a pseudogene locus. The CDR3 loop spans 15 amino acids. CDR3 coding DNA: TGTGCCCCCAAAAAGTACAGGGAAATCTCCTACGAGCAGTACTTC. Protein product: CAPKKYREISYEQYF.

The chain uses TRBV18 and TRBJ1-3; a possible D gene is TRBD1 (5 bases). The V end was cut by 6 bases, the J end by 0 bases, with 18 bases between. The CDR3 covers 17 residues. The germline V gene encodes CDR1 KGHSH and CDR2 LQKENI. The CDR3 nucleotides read TGTGCCAGCTCCGGGCGGGGGAGCGGCTTCTCTGGAAACACCATATATTTT. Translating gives CASSGRGSGFSGNTIYF.

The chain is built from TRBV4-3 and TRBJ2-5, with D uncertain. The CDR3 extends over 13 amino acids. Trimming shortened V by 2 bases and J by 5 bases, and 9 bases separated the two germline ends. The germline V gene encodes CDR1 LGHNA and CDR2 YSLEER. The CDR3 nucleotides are TGCGCCAGCAGCCAAAACATCCGGGAGACCCAGTACTTC. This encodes CASSQNIRETQYF.

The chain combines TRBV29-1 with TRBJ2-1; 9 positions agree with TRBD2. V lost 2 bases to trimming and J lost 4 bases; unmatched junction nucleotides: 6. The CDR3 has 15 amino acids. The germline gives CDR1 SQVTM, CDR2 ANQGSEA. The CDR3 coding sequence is TGCAGCGTTGAAAGGCGACTAGCGGCATACAATGAGCAGTTCTTC. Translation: CSVERRLAAYNEQFF.

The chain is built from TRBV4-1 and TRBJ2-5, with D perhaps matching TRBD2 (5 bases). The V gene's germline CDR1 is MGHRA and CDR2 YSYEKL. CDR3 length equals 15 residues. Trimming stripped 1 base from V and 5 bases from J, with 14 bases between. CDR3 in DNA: TGCGCCAGCAGCCAAGGTTTAGGAGGTGATGAGACCCAGTACTTC. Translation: CASSQGLGGDETQYF.

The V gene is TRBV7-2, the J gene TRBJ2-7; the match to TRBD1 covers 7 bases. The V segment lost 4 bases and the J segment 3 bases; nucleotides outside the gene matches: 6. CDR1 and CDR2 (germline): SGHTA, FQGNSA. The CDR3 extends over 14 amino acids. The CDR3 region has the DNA TGTGCCAGCAGCTCCTCAGGGGGAATCTACGAGCAGTACTTC. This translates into CASSSSGGIYEQYF.